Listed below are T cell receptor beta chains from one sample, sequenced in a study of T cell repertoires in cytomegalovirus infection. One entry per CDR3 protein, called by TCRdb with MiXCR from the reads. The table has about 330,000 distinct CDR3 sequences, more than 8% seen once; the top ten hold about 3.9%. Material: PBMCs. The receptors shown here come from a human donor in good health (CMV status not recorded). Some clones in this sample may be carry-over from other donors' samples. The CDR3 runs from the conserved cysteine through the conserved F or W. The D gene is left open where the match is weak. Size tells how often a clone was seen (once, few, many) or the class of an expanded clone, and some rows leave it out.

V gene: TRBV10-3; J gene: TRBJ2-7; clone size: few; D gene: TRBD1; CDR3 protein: CAISARGQGYEQYF; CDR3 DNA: TGTGCCATCAGTGCCCGGGGACAGGGCTACGAGCAGTACTTC
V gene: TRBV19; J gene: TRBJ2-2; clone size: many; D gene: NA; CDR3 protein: CASSQDLLGTGELFF; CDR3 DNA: TGTGCCAGTAGCCAGGATTTACTCGGGACGGGGGAGCTGTTTTTT
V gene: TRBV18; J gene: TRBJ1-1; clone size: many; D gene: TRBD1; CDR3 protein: CASSTGVNTEAFF; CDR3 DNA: TGTGCCAGCTCCACAGGGGTGAACACTGAAGCTTTCTTT
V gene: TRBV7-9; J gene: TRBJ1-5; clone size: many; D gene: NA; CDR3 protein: CASATGSNQPQHF; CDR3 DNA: TGTGCCAGCGCTACAGGTAGCAATCAGCCCCAGCATTTT
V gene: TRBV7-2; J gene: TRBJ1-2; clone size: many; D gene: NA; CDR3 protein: CASSPVPGHYGYTF; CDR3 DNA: TGTGCCAGCAGCCCAGTGCCGGGGCACTATGGCTACACCTTC
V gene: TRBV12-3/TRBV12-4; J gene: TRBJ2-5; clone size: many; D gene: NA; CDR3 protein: CASSLWGGSPQYF; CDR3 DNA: TGTGCCAGCAGCCTATGGGGGGGCTCTCCCCAGTACTTC
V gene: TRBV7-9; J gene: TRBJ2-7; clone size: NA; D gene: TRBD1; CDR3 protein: CASSTGVGVHEQYF; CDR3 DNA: TGTGCCAGCAGCACAGGGGTGGGGGTCCACGAGCAGTACTTC
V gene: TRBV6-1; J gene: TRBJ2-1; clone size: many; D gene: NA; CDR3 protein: CASSEAPRDPYNEQFF; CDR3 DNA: TGTGCCAGCAGTGAAGCGCCACGGGATCCCTACAATGAGCAGTTCTTC
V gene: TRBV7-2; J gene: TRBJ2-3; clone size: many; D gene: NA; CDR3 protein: CASSSQSGNTQYF; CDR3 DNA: TGTGCCAGCAGCTCCCAGAGCGGTAATACGCAGTATTTT
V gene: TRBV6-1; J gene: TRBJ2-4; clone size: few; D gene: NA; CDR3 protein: CASGQGGAKNIQYF; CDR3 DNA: TGTGCCAGCGGTCAGGGTGGGGCCAAAAACATTCAGTACTTC
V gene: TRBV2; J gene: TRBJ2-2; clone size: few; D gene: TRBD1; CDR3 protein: CASDPTGGTGELFF; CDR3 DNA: TGTGCCAGCGATCCTACAGGGGGTACCGGGGAGCTGTTTTTT
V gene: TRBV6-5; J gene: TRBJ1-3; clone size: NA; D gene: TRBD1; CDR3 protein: CASSRDRARGNTIYF; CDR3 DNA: TGTGCCAGCAGCCGCGACAGGGCACGTGGAAACACCATATATTTT
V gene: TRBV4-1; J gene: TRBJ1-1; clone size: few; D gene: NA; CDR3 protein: CASSQVLRGNEAFF; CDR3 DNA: TGTGCCAGCAGCCAAGTTCTCCGGGGGAATGAAGCTTTCTTT
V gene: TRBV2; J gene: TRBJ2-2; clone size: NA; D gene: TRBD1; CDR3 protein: CASSETTGGATGELFF; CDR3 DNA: TGTGCCAGCAGTGAGACGACAGGGGGGGCCACCGGGGAGCTGTTTTTT
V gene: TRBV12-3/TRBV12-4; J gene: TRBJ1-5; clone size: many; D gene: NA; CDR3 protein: CASSFKINQPQHF; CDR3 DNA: TGTGCCAGCAGTTTTAAGATCAATCAGCCCCAGCATTTT
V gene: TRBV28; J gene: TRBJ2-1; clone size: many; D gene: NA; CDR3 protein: CASSLGGIDNEQFF; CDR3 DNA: TGTGCCAGCAGTTTAGGGGGAATCGACAATGAGCAGTTCTTC
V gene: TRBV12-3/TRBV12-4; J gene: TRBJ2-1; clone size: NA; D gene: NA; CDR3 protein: CASSRDTIGEQFF; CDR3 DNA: TGTGCCAGCAGTCGGGACACGATAGGGGAGCAGTTCTTC
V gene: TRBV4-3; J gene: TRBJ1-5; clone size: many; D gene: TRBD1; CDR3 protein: CASSQERQGAFQPQHF; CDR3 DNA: TGCGCCAGCAGCCAAGAACGGCAGGGGGCCTTCCAGCCCCAGCATTTT
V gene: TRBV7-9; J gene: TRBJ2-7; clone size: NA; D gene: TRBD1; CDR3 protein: CASSARDRGLDF; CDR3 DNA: TGTGCCAGCAGCGCCCGGGACAGGGGGCTCGATTTC
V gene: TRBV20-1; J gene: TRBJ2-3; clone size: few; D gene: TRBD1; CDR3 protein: CSARRGRTDTQYF; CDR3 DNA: TGCAGTGCTAGAAGGGGGCGGACAGATACGCAGTATTTT
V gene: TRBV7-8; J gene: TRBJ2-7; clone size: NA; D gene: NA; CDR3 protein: CASEGQSYEQYF; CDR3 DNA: TGTGCCAGCGAAGGACAGTCGTACGAGCAGTACTTC
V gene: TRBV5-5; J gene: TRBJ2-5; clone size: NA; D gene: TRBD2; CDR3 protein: CASSIRDYQSQF; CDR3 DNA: TGTGCCAGCAGCATCCGGGACTACCAATCCCAATTC
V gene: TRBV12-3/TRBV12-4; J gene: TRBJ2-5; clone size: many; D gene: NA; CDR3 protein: CASSSSGTETQYF; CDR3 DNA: TGTGCCAGCAGTTCCTCAGGGACGGAGACCCAGTACTTC
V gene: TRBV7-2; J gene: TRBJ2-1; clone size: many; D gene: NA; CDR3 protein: CASSLGAEGGGRNSFF; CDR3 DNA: TGTGCCAGCAGCTTGGGAGCGGAGGGAGGGGGTCGGAACTCCTTCTTC
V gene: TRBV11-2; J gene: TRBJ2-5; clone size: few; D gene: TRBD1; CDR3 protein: CASSFFPGQGKETQYF; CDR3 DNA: TGTGCCAGCAGCTTCTTCCCGGGACAGGGGAAGGAGACCCAGTACTTC
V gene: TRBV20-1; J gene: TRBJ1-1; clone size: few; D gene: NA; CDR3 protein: CSAPGSGYTEAFF; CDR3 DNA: TGCAGTGCCCCAGGGTCGGGCTACACTGAAGCTTTCTTT
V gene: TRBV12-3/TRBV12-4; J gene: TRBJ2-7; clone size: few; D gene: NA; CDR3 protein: CASSKRGTIYEQYF; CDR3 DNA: TGTGCCAGCAGTAAACGGGGGACCATTTACGAGCAGTACTTC
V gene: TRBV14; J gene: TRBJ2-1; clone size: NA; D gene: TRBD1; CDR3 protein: CASSVTGAAFYNEQFF; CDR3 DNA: TGTGCCAGCAGCGTCACAGGGGCCGCCTTTTACAATGAGCAGTTCTTC
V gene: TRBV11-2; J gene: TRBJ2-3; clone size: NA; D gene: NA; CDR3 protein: CASSLSGLAGWITDTQYF; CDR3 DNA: TGTGCCAGCAGCTTATCTGGGTTGGCAGGGTGGATCACAGATACGCAGTATTTT
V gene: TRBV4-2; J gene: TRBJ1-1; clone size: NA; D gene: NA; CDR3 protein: CASSQEGGARTEAFF; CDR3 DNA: TGTGCCAGCAGCCAAGAGGGCGGGGCGAGGACTGAAGCTTTCTTT
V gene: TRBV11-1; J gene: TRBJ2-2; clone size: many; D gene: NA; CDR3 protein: CASSQDTSNTGELFF; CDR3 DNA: TGTGCCAGCAGCCAGGACACGTCGAACACCGGGGAGCTGTTTTTT
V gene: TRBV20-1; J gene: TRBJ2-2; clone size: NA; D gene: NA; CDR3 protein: CSARLLPNTGELFF; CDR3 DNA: TGCAGTGCTAGACTATTACCGAACACCGGGGAGCTGTTTTTT
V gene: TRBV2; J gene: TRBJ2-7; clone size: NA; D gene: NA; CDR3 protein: CANRGREQYF; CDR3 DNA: TGTGCCAATCGAGGGAGGGAGCAGTACTTC
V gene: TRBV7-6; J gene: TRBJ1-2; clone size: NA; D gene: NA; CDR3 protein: CASSSPFLGYGYTF; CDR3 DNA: TGTGCCAGCAGCTCGCCGTTCTTAGGGTATGGCTACACCTTC
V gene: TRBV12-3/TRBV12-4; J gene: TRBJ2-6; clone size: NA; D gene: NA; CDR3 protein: CASTQQDRVGANVLTF; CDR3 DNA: TGTGCCAGCACCCAACAAGACCGGGTTGGGGCCAACGTCCTGACTTTC
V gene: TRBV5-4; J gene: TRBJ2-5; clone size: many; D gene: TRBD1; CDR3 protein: CASSLKTGEETQYF; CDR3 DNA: TGTGCCAGCAGCTTGAAAACAGGGGAAGAGACCCAGTACTTC
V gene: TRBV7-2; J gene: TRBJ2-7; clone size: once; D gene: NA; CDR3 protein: CASSSPRVLSYEQYF; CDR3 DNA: TGTGCCAGCAGCTCGCCTAGGGTGCTCTCCTACGAGCAGTACTTC
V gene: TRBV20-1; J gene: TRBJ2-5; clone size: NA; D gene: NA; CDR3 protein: CSVPGQEETQYF; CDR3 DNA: TGCAGTGTTCCCGGCCAAGAAGAGACCCAGTACTTC
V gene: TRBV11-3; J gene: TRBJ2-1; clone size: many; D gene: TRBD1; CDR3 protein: CASSPRGQGEQFF; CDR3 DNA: TGTGCCAGCAGCCCCCGGGGACAGGGGGAGCAGTTCTTC
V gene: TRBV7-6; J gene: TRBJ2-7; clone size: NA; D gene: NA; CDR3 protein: CASSLELVPGHEQYF; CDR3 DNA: TGTGCCAGCAGCTTAGAACTAGTCCCGGGCCACGAGCAGTACTTC
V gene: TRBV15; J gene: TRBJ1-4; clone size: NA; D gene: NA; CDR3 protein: CATSRDRGATNEKLFF; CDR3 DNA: TGTGCCACCAGCAGAGATCGGGGCGCAACTAATGAAAAACTGTTTTTT
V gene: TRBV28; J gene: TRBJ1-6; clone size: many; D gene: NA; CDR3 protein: CASSRPGTRVGSPLHF; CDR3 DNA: TGTGCCAGCAGTCGGCCAGGGACGCGGGTTGGCTCACCCCTCCACTTT
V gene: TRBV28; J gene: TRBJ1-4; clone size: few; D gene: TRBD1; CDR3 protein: CASSLAGTGGEKLFF; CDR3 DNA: TGTGCCAGCAGTTTGGCCGGGACAGGTGGCGAAAAACTGTTTTTT
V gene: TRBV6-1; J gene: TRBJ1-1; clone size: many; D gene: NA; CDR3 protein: CASSRIGGVMNTEAFF; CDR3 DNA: TGTGCCAGCAGCAGAATAGGAGGGGTCATGAACACTGAAGCTTTCTTT
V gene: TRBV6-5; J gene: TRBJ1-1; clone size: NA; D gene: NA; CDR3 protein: CASSYVQTVNTEAFF; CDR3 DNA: TGTGCCAGCAGTTACGTACAAACAGTGAACACTGAAGCTTTCTTT
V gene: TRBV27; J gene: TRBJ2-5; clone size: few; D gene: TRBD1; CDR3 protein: CARGLRTGTDLQETQYF; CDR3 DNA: TGTGCCAGGGGATTACGCACCGGGACAGATCTCCAAGAGACCCAGTACTTC
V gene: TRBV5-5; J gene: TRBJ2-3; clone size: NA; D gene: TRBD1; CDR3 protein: CASTIGAGGSDTQYF; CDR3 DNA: TGTGCCAGCACCATTGGGGCAGGGGGCTCAGATACGCAGTATTTT
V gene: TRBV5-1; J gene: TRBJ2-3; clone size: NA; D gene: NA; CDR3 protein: CASRRAERGDTQYF; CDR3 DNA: TGCGCCAGCAGACGGGCGGAGAGGGGAGATACGCAGTATTTT